This TCR beta chain emerged from a study of T cell changes during pregnancy in multiple sclerosis. V was shortened by 7 bases and J by 0 bases, with 13 bases between the two germline ends. The CDR3 is made up of 14 amino acids. Germline V gene lookup returns CDR1 LNHDA and CDR2 SQIVND (reference sequence). TCRdb keeps only in-frame clones here, not all; method: immunoSEQ multiplex PCR. The repertoire holds 36,000 or so clones, with approximately 91% as singletons. This sample comprised CD8+ T cells from peripheral blood mononuclear cells, obtained in the third trimester of pregnancy. The chain is built from TRBV19 and TRBJ2-7; tentative D call: TRBD1 (6 bases). The origin of this receptor is a female donor with multiple sclerosis, enrolled in a pregnancy study. CDR3 DNA sequence: TGTGCCAGTACTGAAGACAGGAACTCCTACGAGCAGTACTTC. Its protein is CASTEDRNSYEQYF.